This T cell receptor beta chain was profiled in a study of memory CD4+ T cells and cytomegalovirus serostatus. Study conclusions and caveats: Suggested: most of the CMV-linked TCR signature lies in CD4+ memory cells. Each of 65 to 70 CMV-associated TCRbeta sequences occurred in one to five individuals.

V dropped 4 bases and J dropped 0 bases, with 16 bases sitting between them. The CDR3 length is 16 residues. Looked up from germline, CDR1 is SGHNT and CDR2 is YYREEE (reference sequence). Note on this clone: The antigen is undetermined.

Single viable CD3+CD4+CD8-CD45RO+ cells were sorted as the memory CD4+ T cells. Methods used by the authors: Out-of-frame sequences were removed, leaving roughly 2.1 million distinct TCRbeta sequences. Some clones are missing from TCRdb's copy, which holds only in-frame ones; the method was immunoSEQ multiplex PCR. V and J calls and clone size follow that table, whereas D and trimming were derived from the DNA. The sample lists 27,000 or so clones, about 70% occurring once. The clonotype was recovered from an adult in good health and CMV-seronegative. The sequenced material came from memory CD4+ T cells from blood. The chain recombines TRBV5-4 with TRBJ1-2; unclear D gene. The CDR3 bases are TGTGCCAGCAGCCCCGGATCTAGGTCGACTAACTATGGCTACACCTTC. Its protein is CASSPGSRSTNYGYTF.